This T cell receptor beta chain was identified in a study of beta chain features in type 1 diabetes. Across the study: No age, gender or cell yield differences were seen between patients and healthy donors. Study-wide points: Shorter TCRB CDR3s, moderately but significantly so, marked every one of the four CD4+ subsets in Type 1 diabetes patients. Comparison showed that naive, central memory and Treg TCRB repertoires appeared more similar among patients than among healthy donors.

As for this clone: Its antigen is as yet unknown.

Expressed TCRB transcripts were sequenced, since all the RNA that had been isolated was reverse transcribed. Each sample of naive, central memory or regulatory T cells had, on average, about 3.57 million reads. Some clones are missing from TCRdb's copy, which holds only in-frame ones; the method was immunoSEQ multiplex PCR. The repertoire holds about 400,000 clones, with around an eighth as singletons. Per germline, CDR1 SGHRS and CDR2 YFSETQ. The CDR3 consists of 14 residues. V was shortened by 7 bases and J by 1 base, with 14 bases between the two germline ends. V is TRBV5-1 and J is TRBJ1-1; the D gene is possibly TRBD1 (6 bases). The sequenced material came from naive CD4+ T cells from blood. This clonotype originated in a woman under 30 with type 1 diabetes. CDR3 loop: CASGPGQPNTEAFF. The CDR3 DNA reads as TGCGCCAGCGGCCCGGGACAACCGAACACTGAAGCTTTCTTT.